This T cell receptor beta chain was sequenced during a study of blood T cell repertoires in COVID-19. In the authors' methods: For nucleated cells, counts were estimated from reference gene primer amplification. Using immunoSEQ multiplex PCR, the repertoire was profiled, and TCRdb retains in-frame clones only, with some absent. D and trimming were read from the DNA, whereas the V and J calls and clone size are those reported in that table. The table records roughly 260,000 clones, 91% of them present only once. In germline, CDR1 is LNHDA, CDR2 SQIVND (reference sequence). Trimming pared 9 bases from V and 6 bases from J, leaving 17 bases between. The CDR3 length is 14 residues.

The clonotype comes from a human donor in a cohort exposed to, infected with or recovered from COVID-19 (not recorded which). The donor label of this sample is uncertain. The J gene is TRBJ1-4, the V gene TRBV19; tentatively, D is TRBD1 (5 bases). Input material: PBMCs or T cells enriched from blood (not recorded which). As DNA, the CDR3 is TGTGCCAGCGACGACGGCGCGGGGGATGAAAAACTGTTTTTT. It translates to CASDDGAGDEKLFF.